Each of the 24 T cell receptor beta chains below was sequenced from the same sample in a study of blood T cells in healthy people across ages. A second about 7 to 11 cycle PCR used barcoded and J-beta primers. MiXCR was run by TCRdb on the 5' RACE reads, yielding one entry per CDR3 protein. This sample carries fewer than 2 million distinct CDR3 sequences, 39% of them seen once, and the ten largest clones take 23%. Sequencing was carried out using blood. Receptor source: a human donor in good health.

The rearrangement links TRBV20-1 to TRBJ2-1; D gene ambiguous. The CDR3 sequence is 13 residues long. Trimming left V 1 base short and J 2 bases short, with 6 bases between. CDR1 and CDR2 from the germline V gene are DFQATT and SNEGSKA (reference sequence). The CDR3 is CSARGQPYNEQFF. CDR3 bases: TGCAGTGCTAGAGGACAACCCTACAATGAGCAGTTCTTC.

This rearrangement joins TRBV4-2 to TRBJ2-5, with D possibly TRBD2 on 7 matching bases. Trimming removed 4 bases from V and 2 bases from J, with 20 bases in between. The CDR3 runs 17 residues. CDR1 and CDR2 from the germline V gene are LGHNA and YNFKEQ. The CDR3 DNA sequence: TGTGCCAGCAGCCTCCACGGGGGCAGGGAGGGGCAAGAGACCCAGTACTTC. Its translation is CASSLHGGREGQETQYF.

This clonotype showed up just a few times. The rearrangement joins TRBV4-2 to TRBJ1-2, with 7 nucleotides matching TRBD1. This CDR3 spans 15 amino acids. The ends lost 4 bases at V and 4 bases at J; junction bases unmatched: 9. In germline, CDR1 is LGHNA, CDR2 YNFKEQ. CDR3 in DNA: TGTGCCAGCAGCCCCGCCCCCGGGACAGTCTATGGCTACACCTTC. It is translated as CASSPAPGTVYGYTF.

This clonotype has more than one count but fewer than ten. The V call is TRBV2, the J call TRBJ1-1; 7 bases are shared with TRBD1. Germline V gene lookup returns CDR1 SNHLY and CDR2 FYNNEI. After removal of 7 bases from V and 12 bases from J, the junction contained 14 bases not matched to a gene. There are 13 residues in the CDR3. Here the CDR3 reads CASNLEQGRVTFF. The CDR3 region has the DNA TGTGCCAGCAATCTAGAACAGGGGAGAGTGACTTTCTTT.

This clonotype appeared a few times. The chain couples TRBV7-2 to TRBJ2-1, with D possibly matching TRBD2 (6 bases). Deletions cut 3 bases from V and 2 bases from J, with 11 bases between. Germline loops: CDR1 SGHTA, CDR2 FQGNSA. The CDR3 totals 15 residues. The CDR3 here is CASSFDGGPYNEQFF. Here the CDR3 DNA reads TGTGCCAGCAGCTTTGACGGGGGACCCTACAATGAGCAGTTCTTC.

In its sample, this clonotype was seen a few times. V usage is TRBV12-3 or TRBV12-4 and J usage is TRBJ2-1, with 9 bases that match TRBD2. This CDR3 contains 16 residues. V was pared by 5 bases and J by 8 bases, with 13 bases of the junction left unmatched. The CDR3 nucleotides are TGTGCCAGCAGTCCATATAGGCGGGGGGGCCCCGATGAGCAGTTCTTC. This gives the protein CASSPYRRGGPDEQFF.

To note about this clonotype: Since a much larger clone is just one base distant, this may be a read error. The chain is built from TRBV4-2 and TRBJ2-5, with TRBD2 matching over 10 bases. The CDR3 spans 16 residues. Germline-derived CDR1 and CDR2 are LGHNA and YNFKEQ. V lost 4 bases, J lost 11 bases, and 16 bases stayed unmatched. CDR3 protein: CASSPELAGTRAEQYF. As DNA, the CDR3 is TGTGCCAGCAGCCCCGAACTAGCGGGGACTCGGGCGGAGCAGTACTTC.

About this clonotype: One end of the junction is discordant with germline, which a read error may explain. This chain uses TRBV7-2 with TRBJ1-5; 7 bases line up with TRBD1. This CDR3 comprises 14 residues. Germline-derived CDR1 and CDR2 are SGHTA and FQGNSA. CDR3 in amino acids: CVSSLQGRNQPQHF. CDR3 sequence (DNA): TGTGTCAGCAGCTTACAGGGGAGGAATCAGCCCCAGCATTTT. The full variable domain, its missing parts supplied by reference TRBV7-2 and TRBJ1-5, is GAGVSQSPSNKVTEKGKDVELRCDPISGHTALYWYRQSLGQGLEFLIYFQGNSAPDKSGLPSDRFSAERTGGSVSTLTIQRTQQEDSAVYLCVSSLQGRNQPQHFGDGTRLSIL.

This clonotype has only a few counts. The V and J genes are TRBV29-1 and TRBJ2-7; 9 bases are shared with TRBD1. Germline V lookup: CDR1 SQVTM, CDR2 ANQGSEA. The V gene end was trimmed by 0 bases and the J gene end by 2 bases; junction bases not matched to a gene: 5. The CDR3 extends over 15 amino acids. The CDR3 nucleotides read TGCAGCGTTGAAGAAATCCGGGACAGGGCCTACGAGCAGTACTTC. Translating it yields CSVEEIRDRAYEQYF.

This chain connects TRBV29-1 to TRBJ2-7, with 9 nucleotides matching TRBD1. CDR1 is SQVTM, CDR2 ANQGSEA, per germline. The CDR3 contains 14 residues. V lost 6 bases, J lost 0 bases, and 6 bases stayed unmatched. Here the CDR3 reads CSVRGQGSSYEQYF. The CDR3 region has the DNA TGCAGCGTACGGGGACAGGGTAGCTCCTACGAGCAGTACTTC.

The chain is built from TRBV29-1 and TRBJ2-3; TRBD1 matches at 9 bases. The CDR3 length is 14 residues. CDR1 and CDR2 (germline): SQVTM, ANQGSEA. Trimming took 7 bases from V and 3 from J; bases not matched to a gene: 8. CDR3 nucleotides: TGCAGCGCCCCAACAGGGGGCCCGACAGATACGCAGTATTTT. It is translated as CSAPTGGPTDTQYF.

Notes on this clonotype: The junction departs from germline at one end; a sequencing error may be responsible. The genes are TRBV6-2 or TRBV6-3 and TRBJ1-2, with TRBD1 matching 7 bases. CDR1 MNHEY and CDR2 SVGEGT come from the germline V gene. This CDR3 is 15 amino acids long. CDR3 nucleotide sequence: TGTGCCGGCAGTCCTTGGGACAGCCTGTACTATGGCTACACCTTC. It is translated as CAGSPWDSLYYGYTF.

V usage is TRBV7-2 and J usage is TRBJ1-1, with a weak D call TRBD1 (6 bases). The CDR3 spans 14 residues. V was pared by 5 bases and J by 1 base, with 11 bases between. Germline CDR1 and CDR2: SGHTA and FQGNSA. The CDR3 here is CASSTYRENTEAFF. In DNA form, the CDR3 reads TGTGCCAGCAGCACCTACAGGGAGAACACTGAAGCTTTCTTT.

This clonotype was counted only a few times. The chain combines TRBV24-1 with TRBJ2-5, with 12 bases aligning to TRBD2. The V gene's germline CDR1 is KGHDR and CDR2 SFDVKD. Trimming removed 4 bases from V and 5 bases from J; junction bases left unmatched: 13. This CDR3 has 18 amino acids. CDR3 nucleotides: TGTGCCACCAGTGAACCTGGGACTAGCGGGTACCCCCAGGAGACCCAGTACTTC. This codes for CATSEPGTSGYPQETQYF.

The chain couples TRBV24-1 to TRBJ2-5; the match to TRBD1 covers 7 bases. Per the germline V gene, CDR1 is KGHDR and CDR2 is SFDVKD. The CDR3 sequence is 15 residues long. Trimming cost V 4 bases and J 1 base; bases outside gene matches: 5. The CDR3 loop reads CATSDPKGAQETQYF. The DNA for the CDR3 is TGTGCCACCAGTGACCCGAAGGGGGCCCAAGAGACCCAGTACTTC.

The chain couples TRBV15 to TRBJ2-7; no clear D gene. The germline V gene encodes CDR1 LNHNV and CDR2 YYDKDF (reference sequence). This CDR3 is built from 17 residues. The germline V and J ends were trimmed by 4 bases and 1 base, with 20 bases remaining between them. CDR3 DNA: TGTGCCACCAGCAAATCCCCGGACGTCCAGCTATCCTACGAGCAGTACTTC. It translates to CATSKSPDVQLSYEQYF.

This chain uses TRBV6-6 with TRBJ2-5, with 9 bases aligning to TRBD1. With the DNA end fitting TRBJ2-7 better, the J assignment may be wrong. The CDR3 runs to 13 residues. CDR1 MNHNY and CDR2 SVGAGI come from the germline V gene (reference sequence). The CDR3 nucleotides are TGTGCCAGCAGTGTATCACAGGGGGCCGAGCAGTACTTC. It yields the protein CASSVSQGAEQYF.

This chain links TRBV20-1 with TRBJ2-7, with 9 bases matching TRBD2. V lost 3 bases to trimming and J lost 3 bases; unmatched junction nucleotides: 6. Germline-derived CDR1 and CDR2 are DFQATT and SNEGSKA (reference sequence). CDR3 length: 14 residues. CDR3 DNA: TGCAGTGCTAGTTCTAGCGGGGCTCACTACGAGCAGTACTTC. The encoded protein is CSASSSGAHYEQYF.

The chain couples TRBV29-1 to TRBJ2-4, with 7 nucleotides matching TRBD2. Trimming at V came to 4 bases and at J to 8 bases, leaving 2 bases not matched to a gene. From germline, CDR1 is SQVTM and CDR2 ANQGSEA. The CDR3 sequence is 11 residues long. CDR3 coding DNA: TGCAGCGTTGGGACTAGGGACATTCAGTACTTC. It encodes CSVGTRDIQYF. Full variable domain (remainder filled in from reference TRBV29-1 and TRBJ2-4): SAVISQKPSRDICQRGTSLTIQCQVDSQVTMMFWYRQQPGQSLTLIATANQGSEATYESGFVIDKFPISRPNLTFSTLTVSNMSPEDSSIYLCSVGTRDIQYFGAGTRLSVL.

The chain combines TRBV20-1 with TRBJ2-3; 9 positions match TRBD2. This CDR3 is built from 17 residues. The V gene's germline CDR1 is DFQATT and CDR2 SNEGSKA (reference sequence). V lost 2 bases, J lost 1 base, and 10 bases stayed unmatched. CDR3 coding DNA: TGCAGTGCTAGACTAGCGGGGCCTACATTGCGCACAGATACGCAGTATTTT. This codes for CSARLAGPTLRTDTQYF.

Only one count was recorded for this clonotype. V and J are TRBV2 and TRBJ2-5; the D is unclear. The CDR3 covers 12 residues. V lost 3 bases, J lost 5 bases, and 7 bases lay in between. CDR1 and CDR2 from the germline V gene are SNHLY and FYNNEI. DNA of the CDR3: TGTGCCAGCAGTGAGGTCTGGGAGACCCAGTACTTC. Its protein product is CASSEVWETQYF.

The V and J genes are TRBV11-2 and TRBJ2-2, with D perhaps given as TRBD1 or TRBD2 (5 bases each). The CDR3 runs to 13 residues. Germline V lookup: CDR1 SGHAT, CDR2 FQNNGV. V was shortened by 5 bases and J by 16 bases, with 20 bases between the two germline ends. This chain's CDR3 is CASSLGTAQGEFF. DNA of the CDR3: TGTGCCAGCAGCCTTGGGACCGCGCAGGGAGAGTTTTTT.

There are a few counts of this clonotype. V is TRBV6-2 or TRBV6-3 and J is TRBJ1-2; maybe TRBD1 (5 bases). V lost 0 bases, J lost 8 bases, and 10 bases lay in between. This CDR3 is built from 13 residues. Germline values: CDR1 MNHEY, CDR2 SVGEGT. CDR3 sequence: CASSYSGTRGYTF. The CDR3 nucleotides are TGTGCCAGCAGTTACTCGGGGACTCGGGGCTACACCTTC.

This clonotype was seen many times. The chain has TRBV5-5 and TRBJ1-5, with TRBD1 identical over 8 bases. Germline trimming cut 3 bases from V and 4 bases from J; bases unmatched to any gene: 9. The V gene's germline CDR1 is SGHKS and CDR2 YYEKEE (reference sequence). The CDR3 has 16 amino acids. CDR3 sequence: CASSSSWTGRNQPQHF. The CDR3 DNA reads TGTGCCAGCAGCTCGAGTTGGACAGGGAGGAATCAGCCCCAGCATTTT.